This TCR beta chain was sequenced during a study of blood T cell repertoires in COVID-19. TCRdb keeps only in-frame clones here, not all; method: immunoSEQ multiplex PCR. The sample has over 250,000 clones, roughly 89% seen once. This CDR3 is built from 13 residues. Germline V gives CDR1 MNHEY, CDR2 SVGAGI. V lost 7 bases and J lost 4; bases outside the gene matches: 3. This sequence originates from a woman aged 18 to 35 who had recovered from COVID-19. The specimen was PBMCs or T cells enriched from blood (not recorded which). The rearrangement uses TRBV6-5 and TRBJ2-7; TRBD2 matches at 11 bases. The CDR3 coding sequence is TGTGCCAGCACTAGCGGGGGGCTTTACGAGCAGTACTTC. This sequence encodes CASTSGGLYEQYF.